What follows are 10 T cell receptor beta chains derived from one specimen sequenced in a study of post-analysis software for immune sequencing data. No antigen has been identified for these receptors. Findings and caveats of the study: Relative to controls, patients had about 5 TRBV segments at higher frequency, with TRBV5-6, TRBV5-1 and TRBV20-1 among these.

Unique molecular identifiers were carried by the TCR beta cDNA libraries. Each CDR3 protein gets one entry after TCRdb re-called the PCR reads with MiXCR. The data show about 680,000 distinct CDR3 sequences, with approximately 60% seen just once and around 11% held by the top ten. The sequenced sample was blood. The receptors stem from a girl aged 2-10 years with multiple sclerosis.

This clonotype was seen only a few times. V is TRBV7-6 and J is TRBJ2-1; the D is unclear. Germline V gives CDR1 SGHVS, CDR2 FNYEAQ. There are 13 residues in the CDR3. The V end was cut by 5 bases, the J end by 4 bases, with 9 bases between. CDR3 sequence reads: CASSPELYNEQFF. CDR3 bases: TGTGCCAGCAGCCCGGAGCTTTACAATGAGCAGTTCTTC.

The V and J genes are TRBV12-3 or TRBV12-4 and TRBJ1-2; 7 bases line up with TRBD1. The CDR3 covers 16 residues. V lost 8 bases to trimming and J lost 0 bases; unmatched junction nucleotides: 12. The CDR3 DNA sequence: TGTGCCAGCCTCTACAGGGGCCTCATATCTAACTATGGCTACACCTTC. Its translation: CASLYRGLISNYGYTF.

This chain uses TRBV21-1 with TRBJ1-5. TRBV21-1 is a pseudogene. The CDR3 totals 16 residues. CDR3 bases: TGTGCCAGCAGCAAAAAAGGCAGAACAAGCAATCAGCCCCAGCATTTT. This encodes CASSKKGRTSNQPQHF.

The CDR3 DNA is TGTGCCAGCGGCATTAGCCTCCCTAACGAGCAGTACTTC. Amino acid sequence: CASGISLPNEQYF. The V gene is TRBV13, the J gene TRBJ2-7; D call uncertain. The CDR3 has 13 amino acids. V gave up 8 bases and J gave up 5 bases, with 16 bases separating them. Looked up from germline, CDR1 is PRHDT and CDR2 is FYEKMQ (reference sequence).

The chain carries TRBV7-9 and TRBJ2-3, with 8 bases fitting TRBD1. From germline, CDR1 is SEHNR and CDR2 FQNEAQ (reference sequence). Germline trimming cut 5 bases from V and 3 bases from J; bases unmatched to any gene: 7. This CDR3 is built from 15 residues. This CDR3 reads CASSHPRTGTDTQYF. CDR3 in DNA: TGTGCCAGCAGCCACCCCCGGACAGGGACAGATACGCAGTATTTT.

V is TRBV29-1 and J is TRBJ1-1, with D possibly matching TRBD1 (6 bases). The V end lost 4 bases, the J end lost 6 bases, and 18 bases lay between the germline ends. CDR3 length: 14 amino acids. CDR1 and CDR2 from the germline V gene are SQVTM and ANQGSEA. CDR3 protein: CSVAWQGSRPEAFF. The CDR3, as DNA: TGCAGCGTTGCCTGGCAGGGGAGCCGGCCTGAAGCTTTCTTT.

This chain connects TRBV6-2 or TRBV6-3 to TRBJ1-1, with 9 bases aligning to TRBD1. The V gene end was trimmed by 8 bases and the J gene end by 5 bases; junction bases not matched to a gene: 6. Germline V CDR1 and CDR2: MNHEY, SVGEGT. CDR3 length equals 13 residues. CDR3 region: CASRGQGGTEAFF. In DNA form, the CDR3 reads TGTGCCAGCCGGGGACAGGGAGGGACTGAAGCTTTCTTT.

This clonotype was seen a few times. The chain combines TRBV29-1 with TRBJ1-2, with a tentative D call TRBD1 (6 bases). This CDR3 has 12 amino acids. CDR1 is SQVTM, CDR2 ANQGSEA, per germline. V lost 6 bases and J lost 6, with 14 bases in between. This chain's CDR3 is CSVESPGDGYTF. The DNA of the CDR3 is TGCAGCGTCGAAAGTCCAGGGGATGGCTACACCTTC.

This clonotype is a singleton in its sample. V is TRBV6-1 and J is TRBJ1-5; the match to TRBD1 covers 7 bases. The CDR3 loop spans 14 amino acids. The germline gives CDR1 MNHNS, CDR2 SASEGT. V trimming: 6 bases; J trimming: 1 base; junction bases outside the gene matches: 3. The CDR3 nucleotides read TGTGCCAGCAGGGGGGACAGAAGCAATCAGCCCCAGCATTTT. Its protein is CASRGDRSNQPQHF.

CDR3 sequence: CSARDGTDYGYTF. In DNA, the CDR3 is TGCAGTGCTAGAGATGGGACAGACTATGGCTACACCTTC. The V gene is TRBV20-1, the J gene TRBJ1-2, with TRBD1 matching over 7 bases. Germline V gene lookup returns CDR1 DFQATT and CDR2 SNEGSKA (reference sequence). The CDR3 length is 13 residues. Germline trimming cut 0 bases from V and 3 bases from J; bases unmatched to any gene: 1.